The clone carrying this TCR beta chain was counted only a few times. This entry belongs to a study of cytomegalovirus exposure and HLA in healthy donors. Germline lookup yields CDR1 ENHRY and CDR2 SYGVKD. The germline V and J ends were trimmed by 7 bases and 5 bases, with 8 bases remaining between them. The CDR3 covers 12 residues. Primers included in the PCR were 60 Vbeta and 13 Jbeta primers. Sequencing used immunoSEQ multiplex PCR; TCRdb keeps in-frame clones, though not all of them. The sample lists over 75,000 clones; less than 10% were seen once. This chain uses TRBV10-3 with TRBJ2-2, with D perhaps matching TRBD2 (6 bases). The source material was PBMCs. The clonotype originates from a man between 45 and 60 years old in good health and CMV-seropositive. The CDR3 protein is CAIMEGTGELFF. CDR3 coding DNA: TGTGCCATCATGGAGGGGACCGGGGAGCTGTTTTTT.